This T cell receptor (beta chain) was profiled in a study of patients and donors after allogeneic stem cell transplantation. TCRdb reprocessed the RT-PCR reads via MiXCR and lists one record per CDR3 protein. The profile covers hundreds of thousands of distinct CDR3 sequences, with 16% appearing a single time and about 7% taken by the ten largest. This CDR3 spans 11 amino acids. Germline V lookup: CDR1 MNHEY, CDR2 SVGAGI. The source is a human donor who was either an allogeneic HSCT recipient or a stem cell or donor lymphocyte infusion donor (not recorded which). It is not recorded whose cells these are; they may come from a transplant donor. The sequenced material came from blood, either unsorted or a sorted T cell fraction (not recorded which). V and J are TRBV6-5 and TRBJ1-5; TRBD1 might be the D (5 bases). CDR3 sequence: CTGGIDQPQHF. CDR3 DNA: TGTACCGGGGGTATTGATCAGCCCCAGCATTTT.